This T cell receptor beta chain was documented in a study of blood T cell repertoires in COVID-19 (dated by TCRdb to about 2020). For the wider study: Samples from collaborators originated in the United States, Italy and Spain and spanned both the acute and convalescent phases of COVID-19. The material from the prospective study consisted of cDNA or gDNA derived from T cells, B-cell-depleted T cells, or PBMCs. Subjects who had been exposed to COVID-19, were actively infected with it, or had recovered from it provided the deeply sampled blood TCRbeta repertoires that made up the dataset. The repertoires were released in a freely available public database intended as a resource for research on the immune response to SARS-CoV-2. The samples were drawn from the first 160 participants of the ongoing ImmuneRACE study and from 950 to 1,500 subjects provided by 6 global collaborators. The sample metadata nearly always contained a de-identified subject ID, COVID-19 status, age in years and sex. HLA class I and class II types, where available, came from metadata supplied by the sample provider rather than from assay-based typing. On the study overall, not on this receptor specifically: The quantity of clinical and demographic metadata differed by source and by participant and was supplied without curation.

This clone was detected only a few times. The antigen this receptor binds is unknown. Base qualities are missing; no much larger clone stands one base away. The immunoSEQ Assay, a bias-controlled multiplex PCR, was used to amplify TCRbeta CDR3 regions from genomic DNA. The paper's processing steps were these. The number of nucleated cells in each sample was estimated from the amplification of reference gene primers within the assay. To quantify the absolute abundance of each unique TCRbeta CDR3 rearrangement, sequence reads were collapsed and filtered. For each sample, productive Simpson clonality was calculated by taking the square root of Simpson's diversity index across productive rearrangements. As stored in TCRdb, this immuneACCESS dataset retains in-frame rearrangements with V and J assigned. A fraction of the clones does not appear; measured against another copy, unresolved V genes explain less than half of the discrepancy, and the remainder lacks a known reason. D and trimming come from the DNA, and the V and J calls and clone size come from that table. In all, the sample holds a few hundred thousand clones, and around 85% of those were seen once. Approximately 8.3% of the sample is in the top ten clones.

Participants in the prospective study were enrolled through a virtual design, were aged roughly 18 to 100 years, and lived in 24 United States geographic areas. In the prospective study, participants were assigned to cohorts based on the clinical history participants reported in a screening survey and a study questionnaire. Recovered participants in ImmuneRACE Cohort 3 were defined by two consecutive negative NP/OP PCR tests, clearance by a healthcare professional, or resolution of symptoms. Mobile phlebotomists in the prospective study collected whole blood, serum and a nasopharyngeal or oropharyngeal swab from every participant. Prospective study participants could optionally give additional blood draws and questionnaires over an approximately two-month period. Prospective study blood samples were shipped either frozen or at room temperature before DNA extraction. This clonotype was sampled from a woman in her sixties who had recovered from COVID-19. Sequenced: PBMCs or T cells enriched from blood (not recorded which).

The DNA sequence reads TGTGCCAGCCTTATGGAGGGGAACACTGAAGCTTTCTTT. This translates into CASLMEGNTEAFF. Rearrangement joined TRBV12-3 or TRBV12-4 to TRBJ1-1, with the identity of the D gene unclear. Including cysteine and phenylalanine, the CDR3 has 13 amino acids. The sequence is cut down to CDR3 DNA, 39 bases in frame from base 1. The V and J ends are trimmed by 8 bases and 1 base, leaving 11 bases between them.